The 10 T cell receptor beta chains presented below share a single source sample, sequenced in a study of blood T cell repertoires in COVID-19. Sequencing was performed with immunoSEQ multiplex PCR; in TCRdb, only in-frame clones are kept and a portion is missing. Of about 240,000 clones listed, approximately 83% are singletons. The specimen sequenced was peripheral blood. The receptors shown here come from a woman of 80 years or more with acute or convalescent COVID-19.

The chain employs TRBV2 and TRBJ2-2; TRBD2 matches 9 bases. V shed 2 bases and J 2 bases; nucleotides not matched to a gene: 3. The germline V gene has CDR1 SNHLY and CDR2 FYNNEI. The CDR3 consists of 16 residues. Here the CDR3 reads CASSEQRGVNTGELFF. CDR3 DNA sequence: TGTGCCAGCAGTGAACAGCGGGGGGTAAACACCGGGGAGCTGTTTTTT. The entire variable domain, with the rest obtained from reference TRBV2 and TRBJ2-2, is as follows: EPEVTQTPSHQVTQMGQEVILRCVPISNHLYFYWYRQILGQKVEFLVSFYNNEISEKSEIFDDQFSVERPDGSNFTLKIRSTKLEDSAMYFCASSEQRGVNTGELFFGEGSRLTVL.

The J gene is TRBJ2-3, the V gene TRBV30; D possibly corresponds to TRBD2 (7 bases). Trimming stripped 5 bases from V and 6 bases from J, with 12 bases between. The CDR3 totals 12 residues. The germline gives CDR1 GTSNPN, CDR2 SVGIG (reference sequence). The CDR3 protein is CAWGGAGDTQYF. CDR3 DNA sequence: TGTGCCTGGGGGGGGGCCGGGGATACGCAGTATTTT.

V usage is TRBV28 and J usage is TRBJ2-2; TRBD1 agrees at 11 bases. Germline CDR1 and CDR2: MDHEN and SYDVKM. J was trimmed by 5 bases and V by 6 bases; bases with no gene match: 14. CDR3 size: 18 residues. CDR3 residues: CASSSPIRTGGDTGELFF. The CDR3 coding sequence is TGTGCCAGCAGCTCACCAATCCGGACAGGGGGCGATACCGGGGAGCTGTTTTTT.

This clone was seen many times. This rearrangement joins TRBV9 to TRBJ1-4; TRBD1 aligns across 12 bases. This CDR3 comprises 15 residues. Germline V gene sequence: CDR1 SGDLS, CDR2 YYNGEE. V gave up 3 bases and J gave up 6 bases; unmatched junction bases: 3. The CDR3 here is CASSAGQGAYEKLFF. DNA for the CDR3: TGTGCCAGCAGCGCGGGACAGGGGGCGTATGAAAAACTGTTTTTT.

The chain employs TRBV18 and TRBJ2-7, with D possibly being TRBD1 (5 bases). Looked up from germline, CDR1 is KGHSH and CDR2 is LQKENI. This CDR3 comprises 13 residues. Trimming took 1 base from V and 2 from J, leaving 6 bases between them. CDR3 protein: CASSPQDTYEQYF. For the CDR3, the DNA is TGTGCCAGCTCACCACAGGACACCTACGAGCAGTACTTC. Using reference TRBV18 and TRBJ2-7 for the parts outside the CDR3, the full variable domain is NAGVMQNPRHLVRRRGQEARLRCSPMKGHSHVYWYRQLPEEGLKFMVYLQKENIIDESGMPKERFSAEFPKEGPSILRIQQVVRGDSAAYFCASSPQDTYEQYFGPGTRLTVT.

CDR3 nucleotide sequence: TGTGCCAGCAGTTTAATTCAGGGTACGAACACTGAAGCTTTCTTT. This gives the protein CASSLIQGTNTEAFF. V is TRBV28 and J is TRBJ1-1; maybe TRBD1 (5 bases). Germline CDR1 and CDR2: MDHEN and SYDVKM. This CDR3 is 15 amino acids long. The V end was cut by 2 bases, the J end by 1 base, with 11 bases between.

J is TRBJ2-7 and V is TRBV5-1; maybe TRBD2 (5 bases). Trimming removed 0 bases at V and 6 bases at J, with 13 bases between. CDR1 SGHRS and CDR2 YFSETQ come from the germline V gene. The CDR3 spans 14 residues. In DNA form, the CDR3 reads TGCGCCAGCAGCTTGGGAGGGATGCAGAGCGAGCAGTACTTC. Its protein is CASSLGGMQSEQYF. The whole variable domain, filled in from reference TRBV5-1 and TRBJ2-7, reads KAGVTQTPRYLIKTRGQQVTLSCSPISGHRSVSWYQQTPGQGLQFLFEYFSETQRNKGNFPGRFSGRQFSNSRSEMNVSTLELGDSALYLCASSLGGMQSEQYFGPGTRLTVT.

This clone appeared once. The V and J genes are TRBV5-4 and TRBJ2-1, with D possibly being TRBD2 (7 bases). V was pared by 0 bases and J by 3 bases, with 13 bases between. The CDR3 runs to 16 residues. Germline V gives CDR1 SGHNT, CDR2 YYREEE (reference sequence). The CDR3 protein is CASSLDGGGGYNEQFF. CDR3 nucleotide sequence: TGTGCCAGCAGCTTGGACGGCGGGGGCGGCTACAATGAGCAGTTCTTC.

V is TRBV10-2 and J is TRBJ1-2; unclear D gene. This CDR3 is built from 13 residues. V lost 2 bases and J lost 3, with 7 bases in between. CDR1 and CDR2 from the germline V gene are WSHSY and SAAADI. The CDR3: CASSEDGYYGYTF. The CDR3 DNA follows: TGCGCCAGCAGTGAGGACGGGTACTATGGCTACACCTTC.

V is TRBV5-4 and J is TRBJ2-5; 10 nucleotides match TRBD2. The CDR3 covers 16 residues. Trimming cost V 3 bases and J 5 bases; bases outside gene matches: 10. Germline-derived CDR1 and CDR2 are SGHNT and YYREEE (reference sequence). CDR3 loop: CASSSELAGGGETQYF. As DNA, the CDR3 is TGTGCCAGCAGCTCCGAGTTAGCGGGGGGAGGGGAGACCCAGTACTTC.